The entry below describes one T cell receptor (beta chain). What it binds is unknown. The sample comes from a study of quantifying T cell responses using KT2 cells. Across the study: RNA was reverse transcribed with TCR alpha and beta constant-region primers. Estimated efficiency of the T4 ligation step was above 8.5% under optimum conditions.

Deletions cut 5 bases from V and 11 bases from J, with 18 bases between. Germline-derived CDR1 and CDR2 are SQVTM and ANQGSEA. This CDR3 is 12 amino acids long. An oligo carrying a UMI was ligated to the cDNA 3' end. An equimolar mix of RC1.1 and RC1.2 primed the beta chain across TRBC1 and TRBC2. TCR alpha and beta chains were handled separately starting at the second PCR. TCRdb re-analysed the UMI-ligation and nested PCR reads in MiXCR, keeping a single row per CDR3 protein. Among fewer than 50,000 distinct CDR3 sequences listed, more than 15% were seen once. Study-wide points: KT2 sequence counts showed saturation when very many KT2 cells were spiked in. Detection of KT2 sequences held at the lowest tested level, about one cell per 100,000 PBMC.

Sample: PBMCs spiked with cells of the T cell clone KT2. This chain joins TRBV29-1 and TRBJ1-1; D is unclear. This receptor was obtained from a human donor. The CDR3 protein is CSVRTVQLWAFF. The CDR3 DNA follows: TGCAGCGTTAGGACGGTCCAGTTGTGGGCTTTCTTT.